This entry features one T cell receptor (beta chain) sequence. TCRdb processed the RT-PCR reads anew with MiXCR; each CDR3 protein has one entry. The sample has about 680,000 distinct CDR3 sequences, 14% seen once. The CDR3 loop spans 13 amino acids. V lost 5 bases, J lost 4 bases, and 6 bases stayed unmatched. The germline V gene has CDR1 DFQATT and CDR2 SNEGSKA (reference sequence). This receptor was obtained from a female donor in good health, serving as a healthy control. Material for sequencing was memory CD4+ T cells from blood. The chain recombines TRBV20-1 with TRBJ1-2, with 8 bases fitting TRBD1. This CDR3 reads CSARGQAIYGYTF. The CDR3 DNA reads as TGCAGTGCTCGGGGACAGGCGATCTATGGCTACACCTTC.